This TCR beta chain comes out of a study of blood T cell repertoires in COVID-19. The V end lost 3 bases, the J end lost 1 base, and 16 bases lay between the germline ends. Germline assignment: CDR1 KGHSH and CDR2 LQKENI. The CDR3 runs to 16 residues. Profiling relied on immunoSEQ multiplex PCR, and the TCRdb table lists in-frame clones only, not all of them. The sample consists of some 130,000 clones, more than 90% of them appearing once. The source of this sequence is a man in his 60s with COVID-19, enrolled during active disease. The sequenced sample was peripheral blood. The chain joins TRBV18 to TRBJ2-7; D perhaps matches TRBD2 (6 bases). The CDR3 bases are TGTGCCAGCTCACCGCGACAAACCGGGACTTCCTACGAGCAGTACTTC. It is translated as CASSPRQTGTSYEQYF.